This is a list of T cell receptor beta chains from one sample in a study of blood T cell repertoires in COVID-19. Some clones are missing from TCRdb's copy, which holds only in-frame ones; the method was immunoSEQ multiplex PCR. The table lists 45,000 or so clones, roughly 87% of them singletons, with around 10% in the top ten. The sequencing input was peripheral blood. Receptors were obtained from a woman of 80 years or more with active COVID-19. CDR3s include the opening cysteine and the closing phenylalanine or tryptophan. The D gene is left open where the match is weak. Size tells how often a clone was seen (once, few, many) or the class of an expanded clone, and some rows leave it out.

>NA|TRBV6-5|TRBJ1-6|NA
CASSSDRSSYNSPLHF
TGTGCCAGCAGTTCCGACAGGAGCTCCTATAATTCACCCCTCCACTTT
>NA|TRBV15|TRBJ2-7|NA
CATSRDLDGRGLSYEQYF
TGTGCCACCAGCAGAGATCTCGATGGTAGAGGGCTCTCCTACGAGCAGTACTTC
>TRBD1|TRBV27|TRBJ2-1|NA
CARSLRDRGDEQFF
TGTGCCAGATCACTCCGGGACAGGGGTGACGAGCAGTTCTTC
>NA|TRBV29-1|TRBJ2-5|NA
CSVEEGGGSAQYF
TGCAGCGTTGAAGAAGGGGGAGGGAGCGCCCAGTACTTC
>NA|TRBV21-1|TRBJ1-1|NA
CASSNRDREGSEAFF
TGTGCCAGCAGCAACCGGGACAGGGAGGGATCTGAAGCTTTCTTT
>NA|TRBV30|TRBJ1-3|NA
CAWQTGNTIYF
TGTGCCTGGCAAACTGGAAACACCATATATTTT
>TRBD1|TRBV27|TRBJ1-6|NA
CASSPRTGGGGSPLHF
TGTGCCAGCAGCCCCAGGACAGGGGGCGGAGGTTCACCCCTCCACTTT
>NA|TRBV7-9|TRBJ2-3|NA
CASSFRDTGTDTQYF
TGTGCCAGCAGCTTCAGGGACACCGGCACAGATACGCAGTATTTT
>TRBD1|TRBV6-2/TRBV6-3|TRBJ1-2|few
CASSYHGQGSGYTF
TGTGCCAGCAGTTACCATGGACAGGGTAGTGGCTACACCTTC
>TRBD2|TRBV4-2|TRBJ2-1|NA
CASSQGLAGNEQFF
TGTGCCAGCAGCCAAGGACTAGCGGGTAATGAGCAGTTCTTC
>TRBD1|TRBV4-2|TRBJ1-4|NA
CASSQFPGQDFATNEKLFF
TGTGCCAGCAGCCAATTCCCGGGACAGGACTTTGCAACTAATGAAAAACTGTTTTTT
>NA|TRBV28|TRBJ1-1|NA
CASSTPRATEAFF
TGTGCCAGCAGTACACCGAGGGCGACTGAAGCTTTCTTT
>NA|TRBV9|TRBJ1-4|NA
CASSPRGGGEKLFF
TGTGCCAGCAGCCCCCGTGGGGGAGGTGAAAAACTGTTTTTT
>NA|TRBV2|TRBJ2-7|once
CASEGDTGTMGYEQYF
TGTGCCAGCGAAGGGGACACCGGGACTATGGGTTACGAGCAGTACTTC
>NA|TRBV30|TRBJ1-4|NA
CAWSVVRGRDEKLFF
TGTGCCTGGAGTGTAGTTAGGGGTCGGGATGAAAAACTGTTTTTT
>NA|TRBV15|TRBJ2-1|once
CATSRRGMGGLSFGEQFF
TGTGCCACCAGCAGACGGGGAATGGGTGGATTATCGTTCGGTGAGCAGTTCTTC
>TRBD1|TRBV24-1|TRBJ2-7|NA
CATSENTGTGGSYEQYF
TGTGCCACCAGTGAGAATACCGGGACAGGGGGGTCCTACGAGCAGTACTTC
>TRBD2|TRBV9|TRBJ2-5|once
CASSVGAGGRETQYF
TGTGCCAGCAGCGTAGGAGCGGGGGGGCGAGAGACCCAGTACTTC
>TRBD2|TRBV28|TRBJ2-3|NA
CASWTSGGFTDTQYF
TGTGCCAGCTGGACTAGCGGGGGGTTCACAGATACGCAGTATTTT
>TRBD2|TRBV28|TRBJ2-1|NA
CASSPIPGGEYNEQFF
TGTGCCAGCAGTCCTATCCCGGGAGGGGAATACAATGAGCAGTTCTTC
>TRBD2|TRBV5-8|TRBJ2-3|NA
CASSPRGASDTQYF
TGTGCCAGCAGCCCGCGGGGGGCATCAGATACGCAGTATTTT
>TRBD2|TRBV4-3|TRBJ2-1|NA
CASSSVTTRGGLYNEQFF
TGCGCCAGCAGCTCCGTCACAACCCGGGGGGGCTTATACAATGAGCAGTTCTTC
>NA|TRBV28|TRBJ1-1|NA
CASREGTTEAFF
TGTGCCAGCCGCGAGGGTACCACTGAAGCTTTCTTT
>TRBD2|TRBV5-1|TRBJ2-1|NA
CASSLAGLAGGPREQFF
TGCGCCAGCAGCTTGGCCGGACTAGCGGGGGGGCCACGTGAGCAGTTCTTC
>TRBD1|TRBV6-5|TRBJ2-2|few
CASTPGQPNTGELFF
TGTGCCAGCACCCCGGGACAGCCGAACACCGGGGAGCTGTTTTTT
>TRBD1|TRBV28|TRBJ1-4|NA
CASSSNRGLGEKLFF
TGTGCCAGCAGTTCAAACAGGGGGCTTGGTGAAAAACTGTTTTTT
>NA|TRBV25-1|TRBJ1-2|once
CASSGSRVWGYYGYTF
TGTGCCAGCAGTGGATCACGTGTGTGGGGCTACTATGGCTACACCTTC
>TRBD1|TRBV7-2|TRBJ1-5|NA
CASSAQGAGNQPQHF
TGTGCCAGCAGCGCACAGGGGGCGGGCAATCAGCCCCAGCATTTT
>NA|TRBV5-6|TRBJ1-2|NA
CASSLVASNYGYTF
TGTGCCAGCAGCTTGGTTGCGAGCAACTATGGCTACACCTTC
>TRBD1|TRBV6-5|TRBJ1-5|NA
CASSYRTGSNQPQHF
TGTGCCAGCAGCTATCGGACAGGTAGCAATCAGCCCCAGCATTTT
>NA|TRBV19|TRBJ1-2|NA
CASSPRGDGYTF
TGTGCCAGTAGCCCTCGGGGAGATGGCTACACCTTC
>TRBD2|TRBV19|TRBJ2-1|NA
CASSNLAGGSYNEQFF
TGTGCCAGTAGTAACCTAGCGGGGGGCTCCTACAATGAGCAGTTCTTC
>NA|TRBV6-5|TRBJ1-2|once
CASRQGPDGYTF
TGTGCCAGCAGACAGGGCCCGGATGGCTACACCTTC
>NA|TRBV11-2|TRBJ1-6|NA
CASSLDGSGGSPLHF
TGTGCCAGCAGCTTAGATGGGAGCGGAGGTTCACCCCTCCACTTT
>NA|TRBV28|TRBJ1-2|NA
CASSLQGRYTF
TGTGCCAGCAGTTTACAGGGTCGCTACACCTTC
>TRBD2|TRBV9|TRBJ2-6|few
CASSVVGGGARSGANVLTF
TGTGCCAGCAGCGTAGTGGGCGGGGGGGCCCGCTCTGGGGCCAACGTCCTGACTTTC
>NA|TRBV18|TRBJ2-5|NA
CASSYQGETQYF
TGTGCCAGCTCATATCAGGGGGAGACCCAGTACTTC
>NA|TRBV28|TRBJ2-3|NA
CASSLGQGSTDTQYF
TGTGCCAGCAGTTTAGGGCAGGGGAGCACAGATACGCAGTATTTT
>NA|TRBV2|TRBJ1-6|NA
CASTSLRENSPLHF
TGTGCCAGCACCTCCCTCAGGGAAAATTCACCCCTCCACTTT